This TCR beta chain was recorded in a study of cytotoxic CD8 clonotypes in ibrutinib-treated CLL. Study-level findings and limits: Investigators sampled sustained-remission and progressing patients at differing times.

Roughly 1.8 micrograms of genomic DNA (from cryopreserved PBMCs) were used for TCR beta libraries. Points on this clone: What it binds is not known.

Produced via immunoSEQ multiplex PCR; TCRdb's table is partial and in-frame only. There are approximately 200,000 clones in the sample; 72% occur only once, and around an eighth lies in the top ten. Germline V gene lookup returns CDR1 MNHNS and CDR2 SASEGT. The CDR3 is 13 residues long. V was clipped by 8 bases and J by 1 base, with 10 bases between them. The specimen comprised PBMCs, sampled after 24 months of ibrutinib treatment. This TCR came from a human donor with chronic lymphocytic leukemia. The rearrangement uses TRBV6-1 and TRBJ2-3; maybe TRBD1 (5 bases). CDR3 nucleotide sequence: TGTGCCAGCGCGGCCAGGGGCACAGATACGCAGTATTTT. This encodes CASAARGTDTQYF.